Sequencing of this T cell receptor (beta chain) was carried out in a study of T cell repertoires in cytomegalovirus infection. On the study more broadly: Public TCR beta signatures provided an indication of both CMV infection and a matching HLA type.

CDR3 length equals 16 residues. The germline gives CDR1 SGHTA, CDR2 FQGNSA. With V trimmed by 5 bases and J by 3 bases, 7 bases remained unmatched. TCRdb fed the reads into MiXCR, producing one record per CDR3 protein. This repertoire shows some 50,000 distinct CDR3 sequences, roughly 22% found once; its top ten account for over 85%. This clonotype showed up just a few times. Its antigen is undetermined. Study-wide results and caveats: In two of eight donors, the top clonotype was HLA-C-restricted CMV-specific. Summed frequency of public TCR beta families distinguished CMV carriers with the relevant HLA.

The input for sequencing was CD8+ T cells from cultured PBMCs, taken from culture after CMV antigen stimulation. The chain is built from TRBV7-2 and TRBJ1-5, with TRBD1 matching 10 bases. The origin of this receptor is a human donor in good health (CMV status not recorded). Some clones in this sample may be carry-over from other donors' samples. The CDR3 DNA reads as TGTGCCAGCAGCCGGGGACAGGGGTCAATCAATCAGCCCCAGCATTTT. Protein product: CASSRGQGSINQPQHF.